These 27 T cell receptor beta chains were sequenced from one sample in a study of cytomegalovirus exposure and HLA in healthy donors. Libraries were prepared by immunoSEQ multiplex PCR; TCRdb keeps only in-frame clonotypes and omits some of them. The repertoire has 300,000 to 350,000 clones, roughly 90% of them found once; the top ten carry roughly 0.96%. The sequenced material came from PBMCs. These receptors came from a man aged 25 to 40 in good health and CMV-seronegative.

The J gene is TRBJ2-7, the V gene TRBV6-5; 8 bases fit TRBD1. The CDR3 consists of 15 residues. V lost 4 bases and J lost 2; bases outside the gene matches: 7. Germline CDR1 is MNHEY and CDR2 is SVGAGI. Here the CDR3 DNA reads TGTGCCAGCAGTTCCCAGGACAGGGCCCCCTACGAGCAGTACTTC. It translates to CASSSQDRAPYEQYF.

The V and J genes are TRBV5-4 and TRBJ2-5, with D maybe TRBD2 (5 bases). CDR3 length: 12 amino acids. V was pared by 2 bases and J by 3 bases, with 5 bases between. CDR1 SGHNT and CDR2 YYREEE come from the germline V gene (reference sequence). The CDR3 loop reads CASSFGKETQYF. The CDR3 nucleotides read TGTGCCAGCAGCTTCGGGAAAGAGACCCAGTACTTC.

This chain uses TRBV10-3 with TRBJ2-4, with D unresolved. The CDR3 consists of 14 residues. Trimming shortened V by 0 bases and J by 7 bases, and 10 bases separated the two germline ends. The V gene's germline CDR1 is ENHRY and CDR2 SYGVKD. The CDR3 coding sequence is TGTGCCATCAGTGAGTCTTCTGGCTGGAACATTCAGTACTTC. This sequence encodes CAISESSGWNIQYF.

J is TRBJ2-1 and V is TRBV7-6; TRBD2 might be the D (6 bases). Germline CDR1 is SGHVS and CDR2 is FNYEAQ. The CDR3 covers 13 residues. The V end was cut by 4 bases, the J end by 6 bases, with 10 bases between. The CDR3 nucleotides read TGTGCCAGCAGCTCCGGGACTTTCAATGAGCAGTTCTTC. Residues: CASSSGTFNEQFF.

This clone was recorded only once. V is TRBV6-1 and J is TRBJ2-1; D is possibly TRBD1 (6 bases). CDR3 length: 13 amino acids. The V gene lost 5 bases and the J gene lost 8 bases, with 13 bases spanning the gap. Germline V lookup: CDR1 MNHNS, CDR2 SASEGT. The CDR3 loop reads CASSSNRVDEQFF. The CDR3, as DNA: TGTGCCAGCAGTTCGAACAGGGTTGATGAGCAGTTCTTC.

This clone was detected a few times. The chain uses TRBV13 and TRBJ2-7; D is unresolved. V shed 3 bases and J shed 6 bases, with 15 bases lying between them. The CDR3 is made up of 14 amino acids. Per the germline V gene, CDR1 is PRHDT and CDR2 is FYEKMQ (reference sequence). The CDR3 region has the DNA TGTGCCAGCAGCTTCCAGGTATCCTCTTCCGAGCAGTACTTC. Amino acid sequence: CASSFQVSSSEQYF.

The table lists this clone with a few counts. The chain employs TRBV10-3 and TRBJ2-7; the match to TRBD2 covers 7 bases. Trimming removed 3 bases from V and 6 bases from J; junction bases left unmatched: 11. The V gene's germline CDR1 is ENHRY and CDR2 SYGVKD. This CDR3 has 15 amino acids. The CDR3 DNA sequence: TGTGCCATCAGTGAATTCACCGGCGGGGGTGGCGAGCAGTACTTC. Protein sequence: CAISEFTGGGGEQYF.

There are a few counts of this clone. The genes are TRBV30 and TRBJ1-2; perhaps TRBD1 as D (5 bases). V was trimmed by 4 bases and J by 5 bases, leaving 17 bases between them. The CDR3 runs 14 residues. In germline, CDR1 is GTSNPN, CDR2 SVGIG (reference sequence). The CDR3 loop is CAWTPLGLRYGYTF. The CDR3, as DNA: TGTGCCTGGACTCCTCTGGGGCTTAGGTATGGCTACACCTTC.

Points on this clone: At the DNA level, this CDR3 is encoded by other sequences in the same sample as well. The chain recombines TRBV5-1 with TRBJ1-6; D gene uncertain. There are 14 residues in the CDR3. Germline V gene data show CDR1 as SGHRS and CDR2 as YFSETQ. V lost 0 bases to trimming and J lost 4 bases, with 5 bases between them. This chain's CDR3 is CASSLAGYNSPLHF. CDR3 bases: TGCGCCAGCAGCTTGGCAGGTTATAATTCACCCCTCCACTTT.

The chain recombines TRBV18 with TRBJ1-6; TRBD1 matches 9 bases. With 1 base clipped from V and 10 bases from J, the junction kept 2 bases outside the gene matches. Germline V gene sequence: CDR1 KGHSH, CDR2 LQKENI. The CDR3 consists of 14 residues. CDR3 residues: CASSPRDRESPLHF. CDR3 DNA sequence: TGTGCCAGCTCACCACGGGACAGGGAATCACCCCTCCACTTT.

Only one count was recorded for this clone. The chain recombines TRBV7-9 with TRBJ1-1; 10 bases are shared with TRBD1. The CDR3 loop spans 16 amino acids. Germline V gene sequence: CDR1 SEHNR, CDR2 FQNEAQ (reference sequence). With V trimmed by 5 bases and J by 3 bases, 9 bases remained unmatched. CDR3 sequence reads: CASSPRDRGLDTEAFF. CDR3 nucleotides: TGTGCCAGCAGCCCCCGGGACAGGGGACTGGACACTGAAGCTTTCTTT. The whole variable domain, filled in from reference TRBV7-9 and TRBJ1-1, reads DTGVSQNPRHKITKRGQNVTFRCDPISEHNRLYWYRQTLGQGPEFLTYFQNEAQLEKSRLLSDRFSAERPKGSFSTLEIQRTEQGDSAMYLCASSPRDRGLDTEAFFGQGTRLTVV.

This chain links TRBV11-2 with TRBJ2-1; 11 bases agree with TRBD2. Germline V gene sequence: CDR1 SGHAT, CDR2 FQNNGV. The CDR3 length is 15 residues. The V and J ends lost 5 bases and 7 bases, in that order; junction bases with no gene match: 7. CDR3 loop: CASSTLAGAWNEQFF. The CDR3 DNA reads TGTGCCAGCAGCACACTAGCGGGGGCATGGAATGAGCAGTTCTTC.

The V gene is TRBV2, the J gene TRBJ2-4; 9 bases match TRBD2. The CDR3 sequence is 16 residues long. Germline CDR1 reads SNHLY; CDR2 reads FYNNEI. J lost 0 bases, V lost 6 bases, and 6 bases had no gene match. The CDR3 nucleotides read TGTGCCAGCAGAGCTAGGACTAGCGAAGCCAAAAACATTCAGTACTTC. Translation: CASRARTSEAKNIQYF. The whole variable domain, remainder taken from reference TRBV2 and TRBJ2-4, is EPEVTQTPSHQVTQMGQEVILRCVPISNHLYFYWYRQILGQKVEFLVSFYNNEISEKSEIFDDQFSVERPDGSNFTLKIRSTKLEDSAMYFCASRARTSEAKNIQYFGAGTRLSVL.

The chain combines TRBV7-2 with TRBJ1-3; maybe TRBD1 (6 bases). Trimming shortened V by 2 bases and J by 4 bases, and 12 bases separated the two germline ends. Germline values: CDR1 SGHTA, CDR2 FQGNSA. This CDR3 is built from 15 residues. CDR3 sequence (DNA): TGTGCCAGCAGCTTAAGGTCGGGGGGCGGAAACACCATATATTTT. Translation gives CASSLRSGGGNTIYF.

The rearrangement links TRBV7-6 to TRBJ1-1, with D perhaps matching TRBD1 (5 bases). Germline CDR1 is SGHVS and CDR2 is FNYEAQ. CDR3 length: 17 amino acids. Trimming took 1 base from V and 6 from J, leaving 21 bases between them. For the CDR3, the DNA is TGTGCCAGCAGCTTAGTAGTTCCCGAGACGGGGGTGGCTGAAGCTTTCTTT. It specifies CASSLVVPETGVAEAFF.

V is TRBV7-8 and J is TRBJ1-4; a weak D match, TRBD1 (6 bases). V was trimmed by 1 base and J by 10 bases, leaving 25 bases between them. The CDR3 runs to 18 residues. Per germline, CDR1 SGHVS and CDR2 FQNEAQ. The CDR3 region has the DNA TGTGCCAGCAGCTTAGTGGGTCCTGGGGCGGCAGGGGCCGGAAAACTGTTTTTT. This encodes CASSLVGPGAAGAGKLFF.

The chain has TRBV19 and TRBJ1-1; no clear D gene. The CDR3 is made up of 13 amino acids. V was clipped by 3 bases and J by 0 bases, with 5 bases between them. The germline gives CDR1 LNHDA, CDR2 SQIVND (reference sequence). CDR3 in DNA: TGTGCCAGTAGTATCAGTTTGAACACTGAAGCTTTCTTT. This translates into CASSISLNTEAFF.

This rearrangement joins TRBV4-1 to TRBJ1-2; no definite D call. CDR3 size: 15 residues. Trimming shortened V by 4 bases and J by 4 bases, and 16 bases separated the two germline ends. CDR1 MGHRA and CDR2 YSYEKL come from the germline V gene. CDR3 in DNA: TGCGCCAGCAGCCCCTTTCAGCCGGGAACCTATGGCTACACCTTC. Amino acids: CASSPFQPGTYGYTF.

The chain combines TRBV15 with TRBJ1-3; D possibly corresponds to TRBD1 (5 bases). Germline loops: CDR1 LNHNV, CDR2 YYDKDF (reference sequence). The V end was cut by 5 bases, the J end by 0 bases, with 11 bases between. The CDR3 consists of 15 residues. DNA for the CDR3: TGTGCCACCAGCCGAACAGGATCCTCTGGAAACACCATATATTTT. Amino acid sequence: CATSRTGSSGNTIYF.

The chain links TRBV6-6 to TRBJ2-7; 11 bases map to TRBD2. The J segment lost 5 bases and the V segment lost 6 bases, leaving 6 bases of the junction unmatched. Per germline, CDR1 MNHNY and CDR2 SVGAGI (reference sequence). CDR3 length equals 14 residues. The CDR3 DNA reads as TGTGCCAGCAGATCTAGCGGGGGGTTAGACGAGCAGTACTTC. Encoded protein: CASRSSGGLDEQYF.

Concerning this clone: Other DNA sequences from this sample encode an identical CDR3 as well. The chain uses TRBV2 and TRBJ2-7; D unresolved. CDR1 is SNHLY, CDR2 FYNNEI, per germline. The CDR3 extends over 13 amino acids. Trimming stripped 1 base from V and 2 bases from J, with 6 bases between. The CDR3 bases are TGTGCCAGCAGTGAAGGGCTTCCCTACGAGCAGTACTTC. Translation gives CASSEGLPYEQYF.

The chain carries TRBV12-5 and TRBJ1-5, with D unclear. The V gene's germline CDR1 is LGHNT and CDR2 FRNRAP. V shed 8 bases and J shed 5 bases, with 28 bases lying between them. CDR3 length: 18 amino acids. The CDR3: CASRWESKLGGFDQPQHF. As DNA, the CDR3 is TGTGCTAGTCGGTGGGAGAGCAAATTGGGTGGTTTTGATCAGCCCCAGCATTTT.

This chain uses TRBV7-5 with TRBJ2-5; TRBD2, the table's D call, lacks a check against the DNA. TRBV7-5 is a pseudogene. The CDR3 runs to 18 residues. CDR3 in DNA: TGTGTCAGAAGCTTAGGGTGGACTAGCGGGGGCCCCGGTGGGACCCAGTACTTC. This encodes CVRSLGWTSGGPGGTQYF.

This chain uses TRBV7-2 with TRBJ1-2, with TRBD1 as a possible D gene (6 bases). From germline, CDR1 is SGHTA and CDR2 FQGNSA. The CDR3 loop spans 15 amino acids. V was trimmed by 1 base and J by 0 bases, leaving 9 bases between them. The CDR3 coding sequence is TGTGCCAGCAGCTTAGGGGACATATCTAACTATGGCTACACCTTC. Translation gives CASSLGDISNYGYTF. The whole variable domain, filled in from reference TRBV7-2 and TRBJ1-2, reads GAGVSQSPSNKVTEKGKDVELRCDPISGHTALYWYRQSLGQGLEFLIYFQGNSAPDKSGLPSDRFSAERTGGSVSTLTIQRTQQEDSAVYLCASSLGDISNYGYTFGSGTRLTVV.

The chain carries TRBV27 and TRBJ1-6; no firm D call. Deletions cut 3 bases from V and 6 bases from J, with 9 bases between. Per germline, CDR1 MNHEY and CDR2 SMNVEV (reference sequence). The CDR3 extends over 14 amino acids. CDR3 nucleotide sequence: TGTGCCAGCAGTTTCGCGCGGCTTAATTCACCCCTCCACTTT. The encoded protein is CASSFARLNSPLHF.

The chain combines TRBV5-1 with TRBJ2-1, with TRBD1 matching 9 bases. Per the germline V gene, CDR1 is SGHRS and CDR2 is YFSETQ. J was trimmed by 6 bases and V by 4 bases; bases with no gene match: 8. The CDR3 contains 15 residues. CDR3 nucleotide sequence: TGCGCCAGCAGCCCGTTGGACAGGGGACGCAATGAGCAGTTCTTC. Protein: CASSPLDRGRNEQFF.

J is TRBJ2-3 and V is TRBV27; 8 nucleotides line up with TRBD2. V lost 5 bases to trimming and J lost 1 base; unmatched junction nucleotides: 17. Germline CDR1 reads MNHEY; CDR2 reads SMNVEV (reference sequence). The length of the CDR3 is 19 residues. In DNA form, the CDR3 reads TGTGCCAGCAGTGATGCATTAGGCGGGGGGCCACGAGGCACAGATACGCAGTATTTT. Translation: CASSDALGGGPRGTDTQYF.